The clone carrying this TCR beta chain has a count of ten or more. Its antigen is unknown. This CDR3 region has 15 residues. CDR1 and CDR2 (germline): MNHEY, SMNVEV (reference sequence). V dropped 6 bases and J dropped 5 bases, with 19 bases sitting between them. The data belong to a study of molecular identifiers for immune sequencing clone quantification. TCRdb redid the calling of the PCR reads with MiXCR, one entry per CDR3 protein. The table shows 250,000 to 400,000 distinct CDR3 sequences, with about a fifth occurring only once. Study-level results: Beyond 20 RNA copies, clones held over 97% of effector molecules, compared with under 1% in naive cells.

This chain joins TRBV27 and TRBJ2-5; the D gene is possibly TRBD1 (6 bases). The sequenced sample was naive CD8+ T cells from blood, with Jurkat cell RNA spiked in. Indicated subset: FACS-sorted CD8+CD4-CCR7+CD45RA+ naive T cells. The TCR comes from a human donor in good health. Some libraries in this study had Jurkat cell RNA spiked in. CDR3 region: CASSLGAGAWETQYF. The CDR3 bases are TGTGCCAGCAGCCTCGGAGCAGGGGCCTGGGAGACCCAGTACTTC.